Sequencing of this T cell receptor (beta chain) was carried out in a study of CXCR3-negative and CXCR3-positive naive CD8 T cells. Overall study findings and caveats: Cryopreservation partially lowered CXCR3 expression, so most assays used fresh PBMCs.

Germline loops: CDR1 KGHDR, CDR2 SFDVKD. There are 12 residues in the CDR3. The libraries of TRB cDNA were prepared using 5' RACE with UMI labels. TCRdb reworked the 5' RACE reads into one entry per CDR3 protein, no DNA. This sample's clone table lists 130,000 or so distinct CDR3 sequences. A CD45RO-CCR7+CD27+CD95- profile was what naive CD8+ T cells displayed. With respect to this clonotype: What it binds is not known.

This sequence was found in a human donor in good health. Some clones in this sample may be carry-over from other donors' samples. The chain is built from TRBV24-1 and TRBJ2-5; the D call of TRBD1 rests on TCRdb alone, since no DNA is present to check it. The sequenced material came from naive CXCR3- CD8+ T cells from blood. Stated subset: CD45RO-CCR7+CD27+CD95- naive CD8+ T cells lacking CXCR3 (TNR3-). The CDR3 sequence: CATSDGRETQYF.